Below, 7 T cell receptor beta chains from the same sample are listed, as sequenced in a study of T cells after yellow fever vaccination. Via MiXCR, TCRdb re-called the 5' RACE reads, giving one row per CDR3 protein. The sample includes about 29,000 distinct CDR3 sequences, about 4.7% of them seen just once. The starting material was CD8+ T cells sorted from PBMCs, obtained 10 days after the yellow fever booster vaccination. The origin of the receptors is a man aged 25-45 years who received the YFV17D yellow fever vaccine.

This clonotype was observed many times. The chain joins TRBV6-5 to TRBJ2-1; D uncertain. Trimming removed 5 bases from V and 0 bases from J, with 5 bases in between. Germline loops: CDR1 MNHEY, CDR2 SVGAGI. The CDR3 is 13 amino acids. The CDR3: CASSTASYNEQFF. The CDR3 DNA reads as TGTGCCAGCAGTACAGCCTCCTACAATGAGCAGTTCTTC.

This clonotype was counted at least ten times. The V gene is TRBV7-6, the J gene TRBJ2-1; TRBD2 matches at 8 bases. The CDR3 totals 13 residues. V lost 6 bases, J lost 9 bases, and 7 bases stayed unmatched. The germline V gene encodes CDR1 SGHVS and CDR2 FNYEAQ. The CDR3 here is CASSSAGVGEQFF. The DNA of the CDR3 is TGTGCCAGCAGTTCAGCGGGAGTGGGTGAGCAGTTCTTC.

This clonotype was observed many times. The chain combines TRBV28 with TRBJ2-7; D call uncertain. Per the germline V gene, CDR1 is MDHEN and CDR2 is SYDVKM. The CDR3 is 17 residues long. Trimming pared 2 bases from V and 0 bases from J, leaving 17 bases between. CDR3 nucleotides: TGTGCCAGCAGTTTAGGTCCCGCCCGTGGGTTCTCCTACGAGCAGTACTTC. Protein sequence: CASSLGPARGFSYEQYF.

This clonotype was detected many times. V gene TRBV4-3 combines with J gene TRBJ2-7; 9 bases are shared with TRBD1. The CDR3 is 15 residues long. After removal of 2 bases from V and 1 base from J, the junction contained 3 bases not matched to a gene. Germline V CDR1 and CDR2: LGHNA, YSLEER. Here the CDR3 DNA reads TGCGCCAGCAGCCAAAGACAGGGGGGATCCTACGAGCAGTACTTC. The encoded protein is CASSQRQGGSYEQYF.

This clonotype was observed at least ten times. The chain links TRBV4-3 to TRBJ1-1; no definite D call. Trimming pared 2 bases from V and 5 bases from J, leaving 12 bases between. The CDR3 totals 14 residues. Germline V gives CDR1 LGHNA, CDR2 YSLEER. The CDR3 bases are TGCGCCAGCAGCCAAATAGAGGCTCGGACTGAAGCTTTCTTT. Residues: CASSQIEARTEAFF.

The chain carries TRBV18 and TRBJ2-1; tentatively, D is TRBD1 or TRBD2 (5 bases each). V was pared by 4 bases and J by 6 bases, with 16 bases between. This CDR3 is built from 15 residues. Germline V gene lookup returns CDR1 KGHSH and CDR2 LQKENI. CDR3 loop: CASSQNAGALNEQFF. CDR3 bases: TGTGCCAGCTCACAAAACGCCGGGGCCCTCAATGAGCAGTTCTTC. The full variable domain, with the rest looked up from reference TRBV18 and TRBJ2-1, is NAGVMQNPRHLVRRRGQEARLRCSPMKGHSHVYWYRQLPEEGLKFMVYLQKENIIDESGMPKERFSAEFPKEGPSILRIQQVVRGDSAAYFCASSQNAGALNEQFFGPGTRLTVL.

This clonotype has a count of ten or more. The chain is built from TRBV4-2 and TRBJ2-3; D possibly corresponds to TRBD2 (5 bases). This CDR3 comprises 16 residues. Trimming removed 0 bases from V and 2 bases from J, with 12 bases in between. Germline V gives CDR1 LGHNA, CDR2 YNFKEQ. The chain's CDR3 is CASSQEGSENTDTQYF. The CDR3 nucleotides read TGTGCCAGCAGCCAAGAGGGTAGCGAAAACACAGATACGCAGTATTTT.